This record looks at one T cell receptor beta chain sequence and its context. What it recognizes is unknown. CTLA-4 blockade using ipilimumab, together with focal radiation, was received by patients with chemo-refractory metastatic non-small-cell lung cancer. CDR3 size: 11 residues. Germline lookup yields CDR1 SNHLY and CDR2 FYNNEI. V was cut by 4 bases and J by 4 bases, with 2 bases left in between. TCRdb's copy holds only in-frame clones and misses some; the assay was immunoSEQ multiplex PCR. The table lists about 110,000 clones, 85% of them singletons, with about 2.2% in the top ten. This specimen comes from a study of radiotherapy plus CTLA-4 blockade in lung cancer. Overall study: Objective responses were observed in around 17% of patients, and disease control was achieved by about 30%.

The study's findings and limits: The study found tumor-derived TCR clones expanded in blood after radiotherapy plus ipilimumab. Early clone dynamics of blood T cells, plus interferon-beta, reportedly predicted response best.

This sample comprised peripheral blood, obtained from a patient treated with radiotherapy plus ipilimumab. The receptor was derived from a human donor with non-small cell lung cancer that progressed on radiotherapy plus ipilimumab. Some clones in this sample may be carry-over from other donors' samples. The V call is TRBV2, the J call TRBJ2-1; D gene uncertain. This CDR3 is CASSAYNEQFF. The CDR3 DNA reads TGTGCCAGCAGTGCATACAATGAGCAGTTCTTC.